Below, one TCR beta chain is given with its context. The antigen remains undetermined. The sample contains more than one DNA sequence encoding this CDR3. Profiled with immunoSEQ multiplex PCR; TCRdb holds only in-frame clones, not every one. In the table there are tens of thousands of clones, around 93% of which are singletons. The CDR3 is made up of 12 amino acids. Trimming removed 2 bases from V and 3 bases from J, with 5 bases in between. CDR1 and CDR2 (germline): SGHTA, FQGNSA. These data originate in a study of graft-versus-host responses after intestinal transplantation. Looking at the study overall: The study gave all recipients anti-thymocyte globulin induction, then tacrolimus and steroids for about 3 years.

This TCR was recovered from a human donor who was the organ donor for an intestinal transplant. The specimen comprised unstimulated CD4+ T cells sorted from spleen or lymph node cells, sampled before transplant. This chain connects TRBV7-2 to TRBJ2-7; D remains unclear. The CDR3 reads CASSLSSYEQYF. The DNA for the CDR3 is TGTGCCAGCAGCTTAAGCAGCTACGAGCAGTACTTC.